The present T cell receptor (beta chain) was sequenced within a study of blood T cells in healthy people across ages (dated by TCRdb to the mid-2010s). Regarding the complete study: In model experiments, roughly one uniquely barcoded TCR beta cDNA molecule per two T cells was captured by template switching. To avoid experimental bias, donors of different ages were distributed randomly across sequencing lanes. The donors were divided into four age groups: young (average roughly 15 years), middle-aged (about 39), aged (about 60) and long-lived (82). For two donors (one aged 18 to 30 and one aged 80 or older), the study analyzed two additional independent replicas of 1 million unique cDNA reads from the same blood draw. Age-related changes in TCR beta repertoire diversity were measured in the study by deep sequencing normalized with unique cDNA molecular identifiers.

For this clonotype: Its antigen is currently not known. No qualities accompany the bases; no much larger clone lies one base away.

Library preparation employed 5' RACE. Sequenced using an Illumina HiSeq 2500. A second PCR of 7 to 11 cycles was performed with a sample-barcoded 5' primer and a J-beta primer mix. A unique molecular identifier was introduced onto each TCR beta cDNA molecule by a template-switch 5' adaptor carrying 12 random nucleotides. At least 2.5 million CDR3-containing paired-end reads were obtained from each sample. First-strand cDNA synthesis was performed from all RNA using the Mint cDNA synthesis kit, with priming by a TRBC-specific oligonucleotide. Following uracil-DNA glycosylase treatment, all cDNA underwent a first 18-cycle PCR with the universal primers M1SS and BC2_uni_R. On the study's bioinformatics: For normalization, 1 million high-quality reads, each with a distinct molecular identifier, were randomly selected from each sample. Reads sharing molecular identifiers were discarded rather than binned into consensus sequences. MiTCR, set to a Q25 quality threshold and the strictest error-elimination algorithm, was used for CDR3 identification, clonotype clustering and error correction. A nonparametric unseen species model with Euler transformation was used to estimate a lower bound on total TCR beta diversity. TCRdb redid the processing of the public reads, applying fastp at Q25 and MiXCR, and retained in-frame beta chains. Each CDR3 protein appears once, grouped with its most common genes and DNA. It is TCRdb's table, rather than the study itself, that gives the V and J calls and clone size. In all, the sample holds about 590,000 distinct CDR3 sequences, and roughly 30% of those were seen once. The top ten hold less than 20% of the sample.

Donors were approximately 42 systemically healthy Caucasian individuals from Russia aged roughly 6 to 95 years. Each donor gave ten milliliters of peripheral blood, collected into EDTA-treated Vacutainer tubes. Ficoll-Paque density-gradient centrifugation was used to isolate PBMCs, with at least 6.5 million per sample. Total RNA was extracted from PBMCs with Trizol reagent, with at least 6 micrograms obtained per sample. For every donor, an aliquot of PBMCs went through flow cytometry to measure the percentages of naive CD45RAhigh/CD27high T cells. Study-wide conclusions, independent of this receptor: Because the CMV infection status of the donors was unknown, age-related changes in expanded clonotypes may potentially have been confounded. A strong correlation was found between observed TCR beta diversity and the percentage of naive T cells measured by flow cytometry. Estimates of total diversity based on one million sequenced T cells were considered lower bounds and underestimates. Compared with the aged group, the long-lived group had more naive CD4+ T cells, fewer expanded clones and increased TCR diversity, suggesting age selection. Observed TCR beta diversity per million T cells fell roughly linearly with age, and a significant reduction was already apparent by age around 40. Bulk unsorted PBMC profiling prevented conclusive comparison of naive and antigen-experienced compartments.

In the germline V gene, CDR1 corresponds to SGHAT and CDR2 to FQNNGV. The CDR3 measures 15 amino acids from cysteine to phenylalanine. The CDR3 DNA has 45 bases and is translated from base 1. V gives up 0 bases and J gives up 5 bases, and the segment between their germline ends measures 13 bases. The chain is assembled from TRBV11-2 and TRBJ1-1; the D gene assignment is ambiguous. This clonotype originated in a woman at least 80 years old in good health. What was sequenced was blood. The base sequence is TGTGCCAGCAGCTTAGATCTAAAGCCAAATACTGAAGCTTTCTTT. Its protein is CASSLDLKPNTEAFF.